This note documents a single T cell receptor beta chain sequence. Methods used by the authors: Amplification of reference gene primers provided the estimated nucleated cell counts. Profiling relied on immunoSEQ multiplex PCR, and the TCRdb table lists in-frame clones only, not all of them. V, J and clone size derive from that table, while D and trimming were established from the DNA sequence. This table has 77,000 or so clones, 85% to 90% appearing once. This sample was taken from a study of blood T cell repertoires in COVID-19. Whole-study context: The United States, Italy and Spain provided the acute and convalescent COVID-19 samples. PBMCs, B-cell-depleted T cells, or T cells provided the cDNA or gDNA that made up the material.

Sequencing was carried out using peripheral blood. The receptor comes from a man aged 50 to 60 with active COVID-19.

The CDR3 region has the DNA TGTGCCAGCAGCCCTGGGACTAGCGGGAGGGCCGTATACAATGAGCAGTTCTTC. Encoded protein: CASSPGTSGRAVYNEQFF. This chain uses TRBV5-4 with TRBJ2-1; 16 nucleotides line up with TRBD2. From germline, CDR1 is SGHNT and CDR2 YYREEE (reference sequence). V was clipped by 4 bases and J by 4 bases; unmatched bases: 8. CDR3 length: 18 residues.